The present T cell receptor (beta chain) was sequenced within a study of blood T cell repertoires in COVID-19. Whole-study context: Sample material is recorded as cDNA or gDNA derived from T cells, B-cell-depleted T cells, or PBMCs.

Per the study methods: Reference gene primer amplification gave estimated nucleated cell counts. Profiled with immunoSEQ multiplex PCR; TCRdb holds only in-frame clones, not every one. V and J calls and clone size follow that table, whereas D and trimming were derived from the DNA. In the table there are approximately 180,000 clones, roughly 87% of which are singletons. Recruits, aged roughly 18 to 90 years, lived in 24 US areas. The CDR3 is made up of 16 amino acids. V shed 1 base and J 9 bases; nucleotides not matched to a gene: 6. Germline V gene data show CDR1 as LGHDT and CDR2 as YNNKEL (reference sequence).

The sequence was obtained from a woman aged 40 to 50 with acute COVID-19. This chain links TRBV3-1 (or the pseudogene TRBV3-2) with TRBJ2-2, with 12 bases matching TRBD2. Sequenced material: PBMCs or T cells enriched from blood (not recorded which). The CDR3 reads CASSQVASGGARELFF. CDR3 coding DNA: TGTGCCAGCAGCCAAGTTGCTAGCGGGGGGGCACGGGAGCTGTTTTTT.